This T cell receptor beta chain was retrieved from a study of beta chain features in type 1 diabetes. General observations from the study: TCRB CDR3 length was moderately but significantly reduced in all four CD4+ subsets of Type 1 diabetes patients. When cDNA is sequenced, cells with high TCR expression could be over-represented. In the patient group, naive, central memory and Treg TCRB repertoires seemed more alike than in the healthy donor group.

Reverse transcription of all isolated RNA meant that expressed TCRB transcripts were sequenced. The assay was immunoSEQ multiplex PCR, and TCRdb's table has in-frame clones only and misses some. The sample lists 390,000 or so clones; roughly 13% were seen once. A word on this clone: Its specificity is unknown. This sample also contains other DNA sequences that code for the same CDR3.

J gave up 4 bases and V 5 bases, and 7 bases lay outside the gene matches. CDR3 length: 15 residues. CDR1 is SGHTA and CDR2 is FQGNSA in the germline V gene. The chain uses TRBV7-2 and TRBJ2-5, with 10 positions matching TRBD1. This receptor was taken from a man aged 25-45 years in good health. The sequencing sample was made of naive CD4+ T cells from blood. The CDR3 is CASSPGQGSRETQYF. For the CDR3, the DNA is TGTGCCAGCAGCCCGGGACAGGGGTCTCGAGAGACCCAGTACTTC.